The 24 T cell receptor beta chains below come from one sample, sequenced in a study of T cells after yellow fever vaccination. TCRdb itself ran the 5' RACE reads through MiXCR, one entry per CDR3 protein. This sample yields a few hundred thousand distinct CDR3 sequences, of which around 7% are seen a single time; 15% to 20% belongs to the top ten. The specimen comprised PBMCs, sampled about 41 days after the first yellow fever vaccination. The receptors come from a man younger than 35 who received the YFV17D yellow fever vaccine.

This clonotype has a count of ten or more. The V and J genes are TRBV6-4 and TRBJ2-1; no reliable D call. This CDR3 comprises 14 residues. Germline CDR1 and CDR2: MRHNA and SNTAGT. V lost 3 bases, J lost 4 bases, and 10 bases lay in between. The CDR3 sequence is CASSETVDYNEQFF. The CDR3, as DNA: TGTGCCAGCAGTGAAACAGTAGATTACAATGAGCAGTTCTTC.

This clonotype was picked up many times. This chain connects TRBV20-1 to TRBJ1-1, with unresolved D. The CDR3 loop spans 12 amino acids. The V end lost 1 base, the J end lost 3 bases, and 6 bases lay between the germline ends. Germline loops: CDR1 DFQATT, CDR2 SNEGSKA (reference sequence). CDR3 sequence reads: CSARAGDTEAFF. CDR3 DNA sequence: TGCAGTGCTAGAGCTGGGGACACTGAAGCTTTCTTT.

This clonotype was counted at least ten times. This chain joins TRBV6-2 or TRBV6-3 and TRBJ2-5; 9 bases map to TRBD1. The length of the CDR3 is 13 residues. Germline V gene sequence: CDR1 MNHEY, CDR2 SVGEGT. After removal of 8 bases from V and 5 bases from J, the junction contained 6 bases not matched to a gene. CDR3 nucleotide sequence: TGTGCCAGCGCGGGACAGGGCGAGGAGACCCAGTACTTC. This codes for CASAGQGEETQYF.

This clonotype was recorded many times. This chain links TRBV7-8 with TRBJ2-3; D not resolved. The CDR3 is 12 amino acids. Germline-derived CDR1 and CDR2 are SGHVS and FQNEAQ. V lost 1 base and J lost 4, with 3 bases in between. This CDR3 is CASSLVADTQYF. In DNA form, the CDR3 reads TGTGCCAGCAGCTTAGTGGCAGATACGCAGTATTTT.

This clonotype was detected many times. This sequence joins TRBV6-4 and TRBJ1-2, with 8 bases that match TRBD1. V was clipped by 3 bases and J by 8 bases; unmatched bases: 8. The V gene's germline CDR1 is MRHNA and CDR2 SNTAGT. CDR3 length: 14 amino acids. CDR3 DNA: TGTGCCAGCAGTGATCAAGGACAGGGTGGGGGCTACACCTTC. Its protein product is CASSDQGQGGGYTF.

This clonotype was detected only a few times. The chain combines TRBV7-3 with TRBJ2-3, with 11 bases that match TRBD2. The CDR3 consists of 16 residues. The ends lost 2 bases at V and 1 base at J; junction bases unmatched: 2. CDR1 and CDR2 from the germline V gene are SGHTA and FQGTGA. The CDR3 DNA follows: TGTGCCAGCAGCTTAGAGGGACTAGCGGGCACAGATACGCAGTATTTT. Its translation: CASSLEGLAGTDTQYF.

This clonotype was detected a few times. The chain couples TRBV5-1 to TRBJ2-3, with TRBD2 matching over 9 bases. The V segment lost 2 bases and the J segment 2 bases; nucleotides outside the gene matches: 6. The CDR3 is 16 amino acids. Germline CDR1 reads SGHRS; CDR2 reads YFSETQ. This CDR3 is CASSLKRGAITDTQYF. The CDR3 nucleotides read TGCGCCAGCAGCTTAAAGCGGGGGGCAATCACAGATACGCAGTATTTT.

This clonotype was found a few times. This sequence joins TRBV7-2 and TRBJ2-3; D remains ambiguous. The CDR3 sequence is 13 residues long. The V end lost 1 base, the J end lost 4 bases, and 6 bases lay between the germline ends. Germline V gene lookup returns CDR1 SGHTA and CDR2 FQGNSA. The chain's CDR3 is CASSLDPPDTQYF. The CDR3, as DNA: TGTGCCAGCAGCTTAGACCCCCCAGATACGCAGTATTTT.

The chain links TRBV7-2 to TRBJ2-7; 11 nucleotides line up with TRBD2. Trimming removed 5 bases from V and 4 bases from J; junction bases left unmatched: 10. The germline V gene encodes CDR1 SGHTA and CDR2 FQGNSA. The CDR3 spans 16 residues. The CDR3 loop is CASSLDGLAGGYEQYV. As DNA, the CDR3 is TGTGCCAGCAGCCTAGACGGGCTAGCGGGGGGATACGAGCAGTACGTC.

The rearrangement joins TRBV11-3 to TRBJ2-5, with D perhaps TRBD1 (5 bases). The V end was cut by 1 base, the J end by 2 bases, with 11 bases between. The CDR3 length is 15 residues. Germline CDR1 reads SGHNT; CDR2 reads YENEEA. CDR3 amino acids: CASSLGGAPQETQYF. In DNA form, the CDR3 reads TGTGCCAGCAGCTTAGGTGGGGCTCCGCAAGAGACCCAGTACTTC.

The rearrangement links TRBV6-5 to TRBJ2-4; 12 positions agree with TRBD2. The V segment lost 6 bases and the J segment 7 bases; nucleotides outside the gene matches: 10. Germline-derived CDR1 and CDR2 are MNHEY and SVGAGI. The CDR3 contains 16 residues. The CDR3 bases are TGTGCCAGCAGGCCCATGCTAGCGGGGGGGCAGAACATTCAGTACTTC. Translated, it gives CASRPMLAGGQNIQYF.

This clonotype was counted a few times. The V gene is TRBV6-2 or TRBV6-3, the J gene TRBJ2-1; 8 positions match TRBD1. The CDR3 consists of 15 residues. J was trimmed by 10 bases and V by 4 bases; bases with no gene match: 12. Germline CDR1 MNHEY, CDR2 SVGEGT. The DNA of the CDR3 is TGTGCCAGCAGTTTCCGGACAGGGTACAGAGGGGAGCAGTTCTTC. It translates to CASSFRTGYRGEQFF.

The sample holds a few counts of this clonotype. This sequence joins TRBV6-1 and TRBJ1-1, with D possibly TRBD1 on 5 matching bases. The V end lost 7 bases, the J end lost 0 bases, and 9 bases lay between the germline ends. CDR1 is MNHNS, CDR2 SASEGT, per germline. The CDR3 length is 13 residues. The CDR3 DNA sequence: TGTGCCAGCACCATAGGGGTGAACACTGAAGCTTTCTTT. Its translation: CASTIGVNTEAFF.

This clonotype has a count of ten or more. J is TRBJ2-3 and V is TRBV12-3 or TRBV12-4, with 8 bases aligning to TRBD2. CDR3 length: 15 residues. V trimming: 5 bases; J trimming: 4 bases; junction bases outside the gene matches: 8. CDR3 in amino acids: CASSNPGGAADTQYF. The CDR3 bases are TGTGCCAGCAGTAACCCCGGGGGGGCGGCAGATACGCAGTATTTT.

V and J are TRBV18 and TRBJ2-3; D gene unclear. V lost 6 bases to trimming and J lost 4 bases, with 11 bases between them. Per the germline V gene, CDR1 is KGHSH and CDR2 is LQKENI. This CDR3 region has 13 residues. The CDR3, as DNA: TGTGCCAGCTCTCTTACTACCTCAGATACGCAGTATTTT. Translated: CASSLTTSDTQYF.

The sample holds many counts of this clonotype. The gene calls are TRBV12-3 or TRBV12-4 and TRBJ1-5; 7 nucleotides agree with TRBD1. V lost 6 bases and J lost 6; bases outside the gene matches: 8. The CDR3 is 14 residues long. CDR3 in DNA: TGTGCCAGCAGCACAGGGGCTTACAGTCAGCCCCAGCATTTT. This gives the protein CASSTGAYSQPQHF.

The V call is TRBV7-3, the J call TRBJ2-7; 9 bases align to TRBD1. This CDR3 contains 15 residues. J was trimmed by 5 bases and V by 2 bases; bases with no gene match: 7. Germline CDR1 reads SGHTA; CDR2 reads FQGTGA. DNA of the CDR3: TGTGCCAGCAGCTTATCACAGGGGGCATTTGACGAGCAGTACTTC. It codes for CASSLSQGAFDEQYF.

This clonotype was observed a few times. The chain recombines TRBV6-1 with TRBJ1-5; the match to TRBD1 covers 11 bases. The junction had 12 bases not matched to a gene; V was cut back by 9 bases and J by 5 bases. The CDR3 sequence is 16 residues long. Germline lookup yields CDR1 MNHNS and CDR2 SASEGT. The CDR3: CASQPGQGAGYQPQHF. CDR3 in DNA: TGTGCCAGTCAACCTGGACAGGGGGCAGGATATCAGCCCCAGCATTTT.

This clonotype was found many times. The chain employs TRBV4-2 and TRBJ2-7; maybe TRBD1 (5 bases). The CDR3 is 13 amino acids. Trimming took off 0 bases at V and 7 bases at J, with 10 bases between the two ends. Per germline, CDR1 LGHNA and CDR2 YNFKEQ. The CDR3 sequence is CASSQEWGWEQYV. As DNA, the CDR3 is TGTGCCAGCAGCCAAGAGTGGGGCTGGGAGCAGTACGTC.

There are a few counts of this clonotype. The V gene is TRBV5-6, the J gene TRBJ1-2; 10 bases line up with TRBD1. This CDR3 is built from 14 residues. Germline CDR1 SGHDT, CDR2 YYEEEE. V shed 6 bases, J shed 6 bases, and the junction held 8 bases outside the gene matches. The CDR3 is CASTWTGGLNGYTF. CDR3 sequence (DNA): TGTGCCAGCACCTGGACAGGGGGTTTGAATGGCTACACCTTC.

This rearrangement joins TRBV24-1 to TRBJ2-5; maybe TRBD2 (5 bases). In germline, CDR1 is KGHDR, CDR2 SFDVKD. V lost 4 bases, J lost 5 bases, and 19 bases lay in between. The CDR3 is made up of 16 amino acids. CDR3 DNA sequence: TGTGCCACCAGTGACCAACCTCTGGGATCGGGGGAGACCCAGTACTTC. It encodes CATSDQPLGSGETQYF.

The chain employs TRBV29-1 and TRBJ1-1, with D perhaps matching TRBD1 (5 bases). This CDR3 has 12 residues. V dropped 7 bases and J dropped 6 bases, with 15 bases sitting between them. CDR1 and CDR2 from the germline V gene are SQVTM and ANQGSEA. The CDR3 bases are TGCAGCGGCTCCGGGGAAGGGGCTGAAGCTTTCTTT. Residues: CSGSGEGAEAFF.

There are many counts of this clonotype. The V gene is TRBV7-3, the J gene TRBJ2-7, with D perhaps TRBD1 (6 bases). Germline V gene lookup returns CDR1 SGHTA and CDR2 FQGTGA. The V end lost 4 bases, the J end lost 0 bases, and 22 bases lay between the germline ends. There are 18 residues in the CDR3. The CDR3 is CASSYTKDLRGSSYEQYF. In nucleotides, the CDR3 is TGTGCCAGCAGCTATACAAAGGACCTAAGGGGGAGCTCCTACGAGCAGTACTTC.

Only a few counts were recorded for this clonotype. The rearrangement joins TRBV7-9 to TRBJ2-7; D is unresolved. Trimming cost V 11 bases and J 1 base, with 15 bases left between them. Germline V gene data show CDR1 as SEHNR and CDR2 as FQNEAQ (reference sequence). CDR3 length: 13 residues. CDR3 nucleotide sequence: TGTGCCGTCGCCCGCGGTGAGTCCTACGAGCAGTACTTC. This translates into CAVARGESYEQYF.